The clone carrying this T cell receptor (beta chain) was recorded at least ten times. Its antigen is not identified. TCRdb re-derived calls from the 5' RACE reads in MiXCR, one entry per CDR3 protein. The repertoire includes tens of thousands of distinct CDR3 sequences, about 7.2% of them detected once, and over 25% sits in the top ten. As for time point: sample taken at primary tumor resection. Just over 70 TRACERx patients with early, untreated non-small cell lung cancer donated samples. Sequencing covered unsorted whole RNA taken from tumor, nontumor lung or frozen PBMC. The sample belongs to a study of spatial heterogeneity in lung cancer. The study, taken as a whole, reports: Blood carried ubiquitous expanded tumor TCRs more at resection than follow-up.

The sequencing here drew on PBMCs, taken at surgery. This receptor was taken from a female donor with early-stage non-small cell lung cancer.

This chain's CDR3 is CASSRRFSKGTTEAFF. CDR3 coding DNA: TGTGCCAGCAGCCGCCGCTTTAGTAAGGGGACCACTGAAGCTTTCTTT. J is TRBJ1-1 and V is TRBV7-2, with D maybe TRBD1 (5 bases). Germline CDR1 reads SGHTA; CDR2 reads FQGNSA. The ends were cut back, 5 bases at V and 4 bases at J, with 20 bases in the middle. CDR3 length: 16 amino acids.